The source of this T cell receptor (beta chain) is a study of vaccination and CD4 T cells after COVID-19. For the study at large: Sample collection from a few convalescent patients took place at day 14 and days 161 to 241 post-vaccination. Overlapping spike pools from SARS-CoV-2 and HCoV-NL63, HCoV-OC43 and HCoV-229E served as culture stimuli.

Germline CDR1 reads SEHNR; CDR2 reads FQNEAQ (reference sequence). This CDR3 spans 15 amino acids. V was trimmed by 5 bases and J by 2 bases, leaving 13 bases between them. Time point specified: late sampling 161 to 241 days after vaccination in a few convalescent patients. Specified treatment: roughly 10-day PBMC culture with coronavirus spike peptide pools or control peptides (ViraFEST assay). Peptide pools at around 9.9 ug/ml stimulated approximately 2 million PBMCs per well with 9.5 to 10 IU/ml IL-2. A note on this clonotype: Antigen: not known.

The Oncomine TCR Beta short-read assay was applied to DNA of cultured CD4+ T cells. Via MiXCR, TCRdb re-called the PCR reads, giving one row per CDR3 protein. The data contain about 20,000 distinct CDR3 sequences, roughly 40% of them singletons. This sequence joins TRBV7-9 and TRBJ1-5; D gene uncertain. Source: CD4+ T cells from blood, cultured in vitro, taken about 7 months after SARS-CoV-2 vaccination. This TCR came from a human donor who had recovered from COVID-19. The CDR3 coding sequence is TGTGCCAGCAGCCCCGGGAGATTAGGCAATCAGCCCCAGCATTTT. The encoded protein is CASSPGRLGNQPQHF. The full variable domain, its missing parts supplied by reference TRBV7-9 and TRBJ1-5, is DTGVSQNPRHKITKRGQNVTFRCDPISEHNRLYWYRQTLGQGPEFLTYFQNEAQLEKSRLLSDRFSAERPKGSFSTLEIQRTEQGDSAMYLCASSPGRLGNQPQHFGDGTRLSIL.